The 21 T cell receptor beta chains given below trace back to one sample, sequenced in a study of T cell responses to AZD1222 COVID-19 vaccine. Profiling relied on immunoSEQ multiplex PCR, and the TCRdb table lists in-frame clones only, not all of them. The sample has over 150,000 clones, about 90% seen once. Here the sequenced sample was peripheral blood, taken on day 0 of AZD1222 vaccination. The receptor set was obtained from an adult in good health.

This clone was seen only a few times. The rearrangement links TRBV16 to TRBJ2-7, with a weak D call TRBD1 (6 bases). The CDR3 runs to 13 residues. V shed 4 bases and J shed 7 bases, with 14 bases lying between them. In germline, CDR1 is KGHSY, CDR2 FQNENV. The CDR3 DNA reads as TGTGCCAGCAGCCGTACAGGGCAGCGGGAGCAGTACTTC. Protein sequence: CASSRTGQREQYF.

The chain has TRBV6-4 and TRBJ1-1; D is undetermined. Germline-derived CDR1 and CDR2 are MRHNA and SNTAGT. V lost 2 bases to trimming and J lost 1 base, with 23 bases between them. The CDR3 spans 19 residues. CDR3: CASSDKPPKGRQTNTEAFF. CDR3 bases: TGTGCCAGCAGTGACAAGCCTCCCAAAGGCAGACAAACGAACACTGAAGCTTTCTTT.

This chain connects TRBV7-2 to TRBJ2-3; D is possibly TRBD2 (6 bases). V lost 5 bases, J lost 1 base, and 16 bases lay in between. The CDR3 loop spans 16 amino acids. Germline V lookup: CDR1 SGHTA, CDR2 FQGNSA. The CDR3 DNA reads as TGTGCCAGCAGCCCCAGCGGGCCCCTGGGCACAGATACGCAGTATTTT. Its protein is CASSPSGPLGTDTQYF.

This rearrangement joins TRBV18 to TRBJ1-5; D uncertain. The V gene's germline CDR1 is KGHSH and CDR2 LQKENI. V lost 2 bases to trimming and J lost 0 bases, with 8 bases between them. The CDR3 sequence is 15 residues long. The CDR3 coding sequence is TGTGCCAGCTCACCAGAAGGAAATAGCAATCAGCCCCAGCATTTT. Amino acids: CASSPEGNSNQPQHF.

The CDR3 DNA reads TGTGCCAGTAGTACCCATACGATTGAAGCTTTCTTT. Its protein product is CASSTHTIEAFF. V and J are TRBV19 and TRBJ1-1; D call uncertain. V was pared by 4 bases and J by 7 bases, with 10 bases between. This CDR3 is 12 amino acids long. The germline CDR1 and CDR2 sequences are LNHDA and SQIVND (reference sequence).

The rearrangement links TRBV19 to TRBJ2-6; D is uncertain. The CDR3 extends over 16 amino acids. Between the trimmed V and J ends, which lost 5 bases and 1 base, there was a span of 12 bases. Germline CDR1 is LNHDA and CDR2 is SQIVND (reference sequence). The CDR3 sequence is CASSVRIVSGANVLTF. The CDR3 DNA reads as TGTGCCAGTAGTGTCAGAATCGTATCTGGGGCCAACGTCCTGACTTTC.

The V gene is TRBV13, the J gene TRBJ2-7, with TRBD2 as a possible D gene (6 bases). V dropped 3 bases and J dropped 2 bases, with 14 bases sitting between them. The CDR3 loop spans 15 amino acids. Germline lookup yields CDR1 PRHDT and CDR2 FYEKMQ (reference sequence). The CDR3 nucleotides read TGTGCCAGCAGCTTCGACGGGAGAGTCCCCTACGAGCAGTACTTC. This encodes CASSFDGRVPYEQYF. The full variable domain, with the rest looked up from reference TRBV13 and TRBJ2-7, is AAGVIQSPRHLIKEKRETATLKCYPIPRHDTVYWYQQGPGQDPQFLISFYEKMQSDKGSIPDRFSAQQFSDYHSELNMSSLELGDSALYFCASSFDGRVPYEQYFGPGTRLTVT.

The J gene is TRBJ2-2, the V gene TRBV10-1; D uncertain. The CDR3 loop spans 14 amino acids. The germline gives CDR1 WNHNN, CDR2 SYGVQD (reference sequence). With 4 bases removed from V and 4 bases from J, the gap between germline ends came to 10 bases. CDR3 nucleotides: TGCGCCAGCAGTGGGTCAGTCCGCACCGGGGAGCTGTTTTTT. It encodes CASSGSVRTGELFF.

V and J are TRBV28 and TRBJ2-7, with TRBD1 identical over 9 bases. Per the germline V gene, CDR1 is MDHEN and CDR2 is SYDVKM. Trimming cost V 6 bases and J 7 bases; bases outside gene matches: 10. The CDR3 sequence is 14 residues long. The CDR3 sequence is CASRPQQGAGEQYF. For the CDR3, the DNA is TGTGCCAGCAGACCACAACAGGGGGCGGGGGAGCAGTACTTC.

This chain uses TRBV21-1 with TRBJ2-6; the DNA was not compared with TRBD1, the D call given in the table. TRBV21-1 is annotated as a pseudogene. CDR3 length: 17 residues. CDR3 region: CASISDRTCSGANVLTF. The CDR3 DNA follows: TGTGCCAGCATTTCGGACAGGACTTGCTCTGGGGCCAACGTCCTGACTTTC.

V is TRBV11-1 and J is TRBJ2-2; no clear D. CDR1 is SGHAT, CDR2 FQDESV, per germline (reference sequence). The CDR3 consists of 14 residues. Trimming cost V 2 bases and J 3 bases, with 7 bases left between them. The CDR3 is CASSLRSHTGELFF. The CDR3 DNA reads TGTGCCAGCAGCTTACGGTCCCACACCGGGGAGCTGTTTTTT. Variable domain in full (rest from reference TRBV11-1 and TRBJ2-2): EAEVAQSPRYKITEKSQAVAFWCDPISGHATLYWYRQILGQGPELLVQFQDESVVDDSQLPKDRFSAERLKGVDSTLKIQPAELGDSAMYLCASSLRSHTGELFFGEGSRLTVL.

The gene calls are TRBV3-1 (or the pseudogene TRBV3-2) and TRBJ1-2; tentative D call: TRBD1 (6 bases). Per germline, CDR1 LGHDT and CDR2 YNNKEL (reference sequence). The V and J ends lost 2 bases and 4 bases respectively, with 11 bases between them. This CDR3 region has 14 residues. DNA of the CDR3: TGTGCCAGCAGCCAAAATACACAGGGCTATGGCTACACCTTC. Amino acids: CASSQNTQGYGYTF.

J is TRBJ2-7 and V is TRBV27, with 9 bases lining up with TRBD1. CDR1 is MNHEY and CDR2 is SMNVEV in the germline V gene (reference sequence). Trimming removed 4 bases from V and 2 bases from J; junction bases left unmatched: 3. The length of the CDR3 is 14 residues. CDR3 sequence (DNA): TGTGCCAGCAGTTATGGACAGGGGACCTACGAGCAGTACTTC. Translating gives CASSYGQGTYEQYF.

The chain has TRBV6-2 or TRBV6-3 and TRBJ2-2; D remains unclear. V lost 2 bases and J 0 bases, leaving 13 bases between the germline ends. CDR3 length: 17 residues. The germline CDR1 and CDR2 sequences are MNHEY and SVGEGT. In DNA, the CDR3 is TGTGCCAGCAGTTACGTGTTCGGATTAACGAACACCGGGGAGCTGTTTTTT. This translates into CASSYVFGLTNTGELFF.

This clone showed up just a few times. The chain uses TRBV27 and TRBJ2-7; 11 nucleotides match TRBD2. There are 15 residues in the CDR3. The trim removed 2 bases at V and 7 bases at J, leaving 7 bases unmatched. The V gene's germline CDR1 is MNHEY and CDR2 SMNVEV (reference sequence). The chain's CDR3 is CASSLLSGGVREQYF. CDR3 in DNA: TGTGCCAGCAGTTTACTTAGCGGGGGGGTCCGGGAGCAGTACTTC.

The genes are TRBV4-3 and TRBJ1-4; D gene uncertain. The germline CDR1 and CDR2 sequences are LGHNA and YSLEER. The CDR3 consists of 16 residues. V was clipped by 3 bases and J by 5 bases, with 16 bases between them. This chain's CDR3 is CASSQVMTARNEKLFF. In DNA, the CDR3 is TGCGCCAGCAGCCAGGTAATGACTGCCCGGAATGAAAAACTGTTTTTT.

This sequence joins TRBV11-3 and TRBJ2-7; tentative D call: TRBD1 (5 bases). The V gene's germline CDR1 is SGHNT and CDR2 YENEEA. CDR3 length equals 18 residues. V was clipped by 5 bases and J by 0 bases, with 23 bases between them. CDR3 sequence reads: CASSPPLGRTPNSYEQYF. DNA of the CDR3: TGTGCCAGCAGCCCACCCCTTGGCAGGACACCAAACTCCTACGAGCAGTACTTC.

This chain connects TRBV28 to TRBJ2-5, with 9 bases aligning to TRBD1. Germline V gene sequence: CDR1 MDHEN, CDR2 SYDVKM. This CDR3 spans 15 amino acids. V lost 4 bases and J lost 5; bases outside the gene matches: 8. The CDR3 loop reads CASSYSDRGRETQYF. The CDR3 coding sequence is TGTGCCAGCAGTTATTCGGACAGGGGCCGGGAGACCCAGTACTTC.

This CDR3 reads CASSSGGTDTQYF. CDR3 sequence (DNA): TGTGCCAGCAGCTCGGGGGGCACAGATACGCAGTATTTT. This chain connects TRBV7-3 to TRBJ2-3, with D possibly matching TRBD2 (6 bases). Looked up from germline, CDR1 is SGHTA and CDR2 is FQGTGA. The CDR3 spans 13 residues. With 4 bases removed from V and 1 base from J, the gap between germline ends came to 6 bases.

V gene TRBV29-1 combines with J gene TRBJ1-4; 10 positions match TRBD1. The V gene's germline CDR1 is SQVTM and CDR2 ANQGSEA. The CDR3 spans 13 residues. Losses at the gene ends were 5 bases for V and 8 bases for J; bases not matched to a gene: 5. The CDR3 here is CSVWDRGDEKLFF. DNA of the CDR3: TGCAGCGTTTGGGACAGGGGTGACGAAAAACTGTTTTTT.

The genes are TRBV5-6 and TRBJ2-1, with 11 bases matching TRBD1. Germline V gives CDR1 SGHDT, CDR2 YYEEEE. This CDR3 comprises 14 residues. Trimming took 4 bases from V and 9 from J; bases not matched to a gene: 6. Here the CDR3 reads CASSDGQGAAEQFF. The CDR3 bases are TGTGCCAGCAGCGACGGACAGGGGGCCGCTGAGCAGTTCTTC.